The clone carrying this T cell receptor beta chain was detected only a few times. CDR1 is MNHEY and CDR2 is SVGAGI in the germline V gene. CDR3 length: 13 amino acids. The V end was cut by 8 bases, the J end by 0 bases, with 10 bases between. This sample is drawn from a study of blood T cell repertoires in COVID-19. Study as a whole: Researchers got acute and convalescent COVID-19 samples from the United States, Italy and Spain. T cells, B-cell-depleted T cells, or PBMCs provided the cDNA or gDNA that served as material.

Per the study methods: Amplification from reference gene primers served as the basis for estimated nucleated cell counts. Only in-frame clones appear in the TCRdb table, and some are missing; sequencing was by immunoSEQ multiplex PCR. V, J and clone size reflect that table, while D and trimming were determined from the DNA. The sample yields fewer than 250,000 clones, just over 85% seen once. The sequenced sample consisted of peripheral blood. This TCR was recovered from a man aged 50 to 59 with acute or convalescent COVID-19. The J gene is TRBJ1-1, the V gene TRBV6-5; tentatively, D is TRBD1 (5 bases). The CDR3 bases are TGTGCCAGCCTGGGGCTGCTGAACACTGAAGCTTTCTTT. This encodes CASLGLLNTEAFF.